The clone carrying this T cell receptor beta chain appeared once. This CDR3 spans 13 amino acids. Germline CDR1 and CDR2: SGHNT and YYREEE (reference sequence). Deletions cut 4 bases from V and 7 bases from J, with 11 bases between. This sample stems from a study of T cells after somatic rescue of genetic block. Assay: immunoSEQ multiplex PCR; the TCRdb copy retains only in-frame clones and omits some. The table has 85,000 to 100,000 clones, about 90% seen once. The source of this sequence is a young woman. Sequencing was performed on peripheral blood mononuclear cells (PBMCs). The rearrangement joins TRBV5-4 to TRBJ2-2, with D tentatively TRBD2 (6 bases). In DNA, the CDR3 is TGTGCCAGCAGCGTAGATAGCGGCGGGGAGCTGTTTTTT. Translated: CASSVDSGGELFF.